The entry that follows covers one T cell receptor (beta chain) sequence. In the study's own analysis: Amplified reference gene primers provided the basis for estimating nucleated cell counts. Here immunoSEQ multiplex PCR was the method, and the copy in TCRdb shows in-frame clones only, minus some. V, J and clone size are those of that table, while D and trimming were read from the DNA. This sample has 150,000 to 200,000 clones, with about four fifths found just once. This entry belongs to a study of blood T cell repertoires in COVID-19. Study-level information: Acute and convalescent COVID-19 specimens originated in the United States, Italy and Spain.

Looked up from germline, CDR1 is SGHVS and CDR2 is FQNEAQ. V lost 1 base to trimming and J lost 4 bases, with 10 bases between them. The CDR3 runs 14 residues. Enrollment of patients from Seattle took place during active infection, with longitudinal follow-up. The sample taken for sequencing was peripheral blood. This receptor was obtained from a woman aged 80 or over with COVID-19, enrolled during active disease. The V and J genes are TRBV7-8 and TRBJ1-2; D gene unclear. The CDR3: CASSLGAGLYGYTF. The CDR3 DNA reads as TGTGCCAGCAGCTTAGGGGCCGGACTCTATGGCTACACCTTC.